The TCR beta chain under discussion was sequenced for a study of cytomegalovirus exposure and HLA in healthy donors. The study, taken as a whole, reports: The tendency of first-cohort TCR clusters to co-occur in the 110 or so validation repertoires emerged from a later analysis. Generally TCR sequences proved uncommon, though certain public TCRs appeared in numerous donors.

Produced via immunoSEQ multiplex PCR; TCRdb's table is partial and in-frame only. The table records 130,000 or so clones, about 83% of them present only once. The germline V and J ends were trimmed by 2 bases and 5 bases, with 16 bases remaining between them. Per the germline V gene, CDR1 is KGHSH and CDR2 is LQKENI. The CDR3 loop spans 15 amino acids. Comments on this clone: Its target is not known.

Separate from the approximately 720-subject first cohort, the 120-subject validation cohort was the one that the donors belonged to. V is TRBV18 and J is TRBJ2-7; D is perhaps TRBD2 (6 bases). Sequenced input: PBMCs. The clonotype was recovered from a woman aged 25 to 39 in good health and CMV-seronegative. For the CDR3, the DNA is TGTGCCAGCTCACCAGTCGGGGGAGTGAGCAACGAGCAGTACTTC. Its translation is CASSPVGGVSNEQYF. Together with reference TRBV18 and TRBJ2-7, the CDR3 gives the full variable domain: NAGVMQNPRHLVRRRGQEARLRCSPMKGHSHVYWYRQLPEEGLKFMVYLQKENIIDESGMPKERFSAEFPKEGPSILRIQQVVRGDSAAYFCASSPVGGVSNEQYFGPGTRLTVT.